Presented here are 17 T cell receptor beta chains from one specimen sequenced in a study of OX40 agonist ivuxolimab in advanced cancers. Sequencing was performed with immunoSEQ multiplex PCR; in TCRdb, only in-frame clones are kept and a portion is missing. The sample lists about 46,000 clones, around 92% occurring once. This material consisted of CD4+ or CD8+ T cells sorted from blood, taken in a trial of the OX40 agonist ivuxolimab. Every receptor here comes from an adult with an advanced solid tumor such as melanoma, head and neck, liver or kidney cancer.

The genes are TRBV27 and TRBJ2-2; TRBD2 might be the D (5 bases). The germline V gene has CDR1 MNHEY and CDR2 SMNVEV (reference sequence). This CDR3 contains 12 residues. Trimming pared 8 bases from V and 6 bases from J, leaving 10 bases between. The CDR3 DNA reads as TGTGCCAGCGGCCGGAGGCCCGGGGAGCTGTTTTTT. It specifies CASGRRPGELFF.

CDR3 loop: CASSLAGNTEAFF. In DNA form, the CDR3 reads TGTGCCAGCAGCTTAGCCGGGAACACTGAAGCTTTCTTT. The chain is built from TRBV13 and TRBJ1-1; D remains ambiguous. The V end was cut by 1 base, the J end by 1 base, with 4 bases between. CDR1 PRHDT and CDR2 FYEKMQ come from the germline V gene (reference sequence). The CDR3 totals 13 residues.

The chain links TRBV21-1 to TRBJ2-7; the table's D call of TRBD2 was not tested on the DNA. TRBV21-1 represents a pseudogene. This CDR3 spans 17 amino acids. The CDR3 sequence: CASSKRGGLAGVREQYF. CDR3 coding DNA: TGTGCCAGCAGCAAGAGGGGGGGTTTAGCGGGAGTTCGCGAGCAGTACTTC.

The chain combines TRBV15 with TRBJ2-7; 9 nucleotides align to TRBD1. The ends lost 5 bases at V and 2 bases at J; junction bases unmatched: 4. Per the germline V gene, CDR1 is LNHNV and CDR2 is YYDKDF (reference sequence). The CDR3 covers 14 residues. CDR3 bases: TGTGCCACCAGCGCTGACAGGGGGGCCTACGAGCAGTACTTC. This codes for CATSADRGAYEQYF.

The chain joins TRBV6-5 to TRBJ2-3, with D possibly matching TRBD2 (6 bases). Deletions cut 4 bases from V and 6 bases from J, with 17 bases between. The CDR3 has 15 amino acids. Per the germline V gene, CDR1 is MNHEY and CDR2 is SVGAGI. The CDR3 sequence: CASSSVGGEMDTQYF. The CDR3 DNA follows: TGTGCCAGCAGTTCCGTTGGAGGGGAGATGGATACGCAGTATTTT.

The rearrangement links TRBV7-9 to TRBJ2-1; the D is unclear. CDR1 is SEHNR, CDR2 FQNEAQ, per germline (reference sequence). The CDR3 is 11 amino acids. V lost 5 bases and J 10 bases, leaving 9 bases between the germline ends. CDR3 loop: CASSRSQEQFF. Written as DNA, the CDR3 is TGTGCCAGCAGCCGCAGCCAAGAGCAGTTCTTC.

V usage is TRBV19 and J usage is TRBJ2-5; 7 positions match TRBD1. The CDR3 contains 13 residues. Per the germline V gene, CDR1 is LNHDA and CDR2 is SQIVND (reference sequence). Trimming took 5 bases from V and 4 from J; bases not matched to a gene: 4. The CDR3 region is CASSGQVRETQYF. CDR3 in DNA: TGTGCCAGTAGTGGACAGGTTCGAGAGACCCAGTACTTC.

The rearrangement uses TRBV5-1 and TRBJ2-2, with D tentatively TRBD1 (7 bases). The CDR3 runs 18 residues. V was cut by 0 bases and J by 0 bases, with 15 bases left in between. Germline V lookup: CDR1 SGHRS, CDR2 YFSETQ. The DNA of the CDR3 is TGCGCCAGCAGCTTGGTAGGAGGGGGCTATACGAACACCGGGGAGCTGTTTTTT. Translation: CASSLVGGGYTNTGELFF. The whole variable domain, remainder taken from reference TRBV5-1 and TRBJ2-2, is KAGVTQTPRYLIKTRGQQVTLSCSPISGHRSVSWYQQTPGQGLQFLFEYFSETQRNKGNFPGRFSGRQFSNSRSEMNVSTLELGDSALYLCASSLVGGGYTNTGELFFGEGSRLTVL.

This sequence joins TRBV5-1 and TRBJ2-3; 9 bases map to TRBD1. Germline assignment: CDR1 SGHRS and CDR2 YFSETQ. This CDR3 is built from 15 residues. Trimming took 0 bases from V and 4 from J; bases not matched to a gene: 3. The CDR3 region has the DNA TGCGCCAGCAGCTTGGAGGGACAGGGATCAGATACGCAGTATTTT. This gives the protein CASSLEGQGSDTQYF.

The chain employs TRBV9 and TRBJ2-2; TRBD2 agrees at 10 bases. The germline gives CDR1 SGDLS, CDR2 YYNGEE. The length of the CDR3 is 16 residues. Unmatched junction bases numbered 7, after V lost 0 bases and J lost 8 bases. CDR3 bases: TGTGCCAGCAGCGTAGTTCCTAGCGGGGGAAAAGGGGAGCTGTTTTTT. Translated, it gives CASSVVPSGGKGELFF.

The V call is TRBV6-5, the J call TRBJ2-7; TRBD2 might be the D (6 bases). The germline gives CDR1 MNHEY, CDR2 SVGAGI. Trimming took off 2 bases at V and 3 bases at J, with 11 bases between the two ends. The CDR3 length is 14 residues. This CDR3 reads CASSYGISGYEQYF. The CDR3, as DNA: TGTGCCAGCAGTTACGGTATTAGCGGCTACGAGCAGTACTTC.

The chain's CDR3 is CASSHYLGQNSYEQYF. The CDR3 nucleotides read TGTGCCAGCAGCCACTACTTAGGGCAGAACTCCTACGAGCAGTACTTC. The J gene is TRBJ2-7, the V gene TRBV4-2; D not certain. V was clipped by 3 bases and J by 0 bases, with 15 bases between them. This CDR3 has 16 amino acids. The germline CDR1 and CDR2 sequences are LGHNA and YNFKEQ.

A few counts support this clone. At the DNA level, this CDR3 is encoded by other sequences in the same sample as well. The chain couples TRBV30 to TRBJ1-1; D unresolved. This CDR3 has 12 residues. CDR1 GTSNPN and CDR2 SVGIG come from the germline V gene (reference sequence). Deletions cut 0 bases from V and 2 bases from J, with 4 bases between. CDR3 DNA: TGTGCCTGGAGTGTACTTAACACTGAAGCTTTCTTT. Its protein is CAWSVLNTEAFF.

This chain joins TRBV27 and TRBJ2-1; D is unclear. Germline values: CDR1 MNHEY, CDR2 SMNVEV (reference sequence). Trimming cost V 0 bases and J 0 bases, with 6 bases left between them. The CDR3 is 15 residues long. CDR3 coding DNA: TGTGCCAGCAGTTTATCAGGGAACTCCTACAATGAGCAGTTCTTC. As protein: CASSLSGNSYNEQFF.

This clone has more than one count but fewer than ten. This sequence joins TRBV11-3 and TRBJ2-2, with D possibly TRBD2 on 5 matching bases. The V gene lost 1 base and the J gene lost 7 bases, with 13 bases spanning the gap. Germline CDR1 and CDR2: SGHNT and YENEEA. This CDR3 contains 15 residues. The CDR3 DNA sequence: TGTGCCAGCAGCTTAGCAACTAGTGTTATCGGGGAGCTGTTTTTT. Translated: CASSLATSVIGELFF.

The chain combines TRBV10-3 with TRBJ1-4; TRBD1 aligns across 7 bases. V lost 10 bases, J lost 3 bases, and 11 bases stayed unmatched. The CDR3 runs 15 residues. Germline lookup yields CDR1 ENHRY and CDR2 SYGVKD. The CDR3 loop is CATYSPGGANEKLFF. In DNA, the CDR3 is TGTGCCACCTATTCTCCAGGGGGGGCTAATGAAAAACTGTTTTTT.

The genes are TRBV10-2 and TRBJ1-2, with D perhaps matching TRBD1 (5 bases). Per the germline V gene, CDR1 is WSHSY and CDR2 is SAAADI. V lost 2 bases and J lost 4, with 20 bases in between. The CDR3 covers 17 residues. The CDR3 loop is CASSETYQGPPPYGYTF. DNA of the CDR3: TGCGCCAGCAGTGAGACTTACCAGGGACCGCCACCCTATGGCTACACCTTC.